The T cell receptor (beta chain) under discussion was sequenced for a study of Ad26.COV2.S vaccination and SARS-CoV-2 variants. As for the study in general: Intramuscular Ad26.COV2.S doses were given once or twice, 56 days apart. Findings and caveats of the study: Among vaccine recipients, spike-specific TCR breadth exceeded that of placebo recipients. Participants given vaccine showed non-spike TCR breadth similar to that of placebo recipients.

Indicated treatment: roughly 19 received Ad26.COV2.S at low or high dose, single or two shots; 5 received placebo; per-sample allocation not given. Vaccine and placebo recipients were sampled on day 63 after the first injection. Germline V gives CDR1 SGHAT, CDR2 FQNNGV. This CDR3 is 15 amino acids long. With V trimmed by 3 bases and J by 2 bases, 4 bases remained unmatched. A remark on this clone: As yet, its antigen is unknown.

This table comes from immunoSEQ multiplex PCR, and its TCRdb copy is limited to in-frame clones, with some not included. The data contain hundreds of thousands of clones, 80% to 90% of them singletons. Source: peripheral blood, taken in a trial of Ad26.COV2.S vaccine versus placebo. The TCR comes from a person aged 18-60 years who received the Ad26.COV2.S COVID-19 vaccine or a placebo. This chain connects TRBV11-2 to TRBJ2-1; 7 nucleotides match TRBD2. CDR3 residues: CASSLTGTTYNEQFF. The CDR3 region has the DNA TGTGCCAGCAGCTTGACCGGGACTACCTACAATGAGCAGTTCTTC.